One T cell receptor (beta chain) is described in this entry. The data were obtained in a study of blood T cell repertoires in COVID-19. In the study overall: Samples came from the United States, Italy and Spain, spanning acute and convalescent COVID-19. From T cells, B-cell-depleted T cells, or PBMCs came the material, which was cDNA or gDNA.

Per the authors' pipeline: Reference gene primer amplification gave nucleated cell count estimates. Assay: immunoSEQ multiplex PCR; the TCRdb copy retains only in-frame clones and omits some. That table furnishes V, J and clone size, whereas the DNA furnished D and trimming. The table shows more than 75,000 clones, with more than 75% occurring only once. V gave up 4 bases and J gave up 8 bases; unmatched junction bases: 8. CDR1 and CDR2 (germline): MNHEY, SVGAGI. The CDR3 extends over 16 amino acids. The chain is built from TRBV6-5 and TRBJ1-4, with 12 bases that match TRBD1. The sample taken for sequencing was peripheral blood. This receptor was identified in a woman in her 70s with acute or convalescent COVID-19. The CDR3 loop reads CASSWGQGAVGEKLFF. The CDR3 DNA follows: TGTGCCAGCAGTTGGGGACAGGGGGCGGTCGGAGAAAAACTGTTTTTT.